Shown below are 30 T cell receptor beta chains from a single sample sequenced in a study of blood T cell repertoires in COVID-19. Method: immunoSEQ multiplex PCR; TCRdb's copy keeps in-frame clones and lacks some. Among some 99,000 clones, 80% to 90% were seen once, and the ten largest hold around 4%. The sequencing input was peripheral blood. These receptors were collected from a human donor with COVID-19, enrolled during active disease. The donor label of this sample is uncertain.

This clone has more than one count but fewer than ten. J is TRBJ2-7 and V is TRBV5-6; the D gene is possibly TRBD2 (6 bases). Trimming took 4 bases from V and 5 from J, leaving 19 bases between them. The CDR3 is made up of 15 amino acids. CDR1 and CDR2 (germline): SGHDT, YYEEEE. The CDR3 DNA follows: TGTGCCAGCAGCGACCCGCTGGGAGGTAAGAACGAGCAGTACTTC. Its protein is CASSDPLGGKNEQYF.

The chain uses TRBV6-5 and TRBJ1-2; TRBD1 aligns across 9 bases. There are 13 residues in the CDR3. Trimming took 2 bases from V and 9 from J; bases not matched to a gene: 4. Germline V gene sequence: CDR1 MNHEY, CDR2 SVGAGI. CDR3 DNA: TGTGCCAGCAGTTACCGGGACAGGGATCGCTACACCTTC. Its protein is CASSYRDRDRYTF.

The CDR3, as DNA: TGTGCCAGCTGGGGGATCGGGACAGGGGGAATGAACACTGAAGCTTTCTTT. Residues: CASWGIGTGGMNTEAFF. The chain recombines TRBV2 with TRBJ1-1; 11 nucleotides agree with TRBD1. The CDR3 contains 17 residues. CDR1 is SNHLY and CDR2 is FYNNEI in the germline V gene. The junction had 11 bases not matched to a gene; V was cut back by 8 bases and J by 0 bases.

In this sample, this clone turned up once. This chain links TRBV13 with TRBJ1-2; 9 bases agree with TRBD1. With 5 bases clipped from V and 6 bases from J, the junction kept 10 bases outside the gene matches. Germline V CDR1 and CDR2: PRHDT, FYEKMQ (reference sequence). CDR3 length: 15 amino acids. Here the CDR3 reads CASSRDGGQGHGYTF. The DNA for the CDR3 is TGTGCCAGCAGCCGCGACGGAGGACAGGGGCATGGCTACACCTTC.

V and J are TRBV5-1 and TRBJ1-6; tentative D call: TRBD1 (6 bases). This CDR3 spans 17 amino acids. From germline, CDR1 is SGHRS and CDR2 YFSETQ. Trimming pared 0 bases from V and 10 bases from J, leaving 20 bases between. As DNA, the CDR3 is TGCGCCAGCAGCTTGGCCGGGGGAGGGGGACATAGCTCACCCCTCCACTTT. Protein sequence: CASSLAGGGGHSSPLHF.

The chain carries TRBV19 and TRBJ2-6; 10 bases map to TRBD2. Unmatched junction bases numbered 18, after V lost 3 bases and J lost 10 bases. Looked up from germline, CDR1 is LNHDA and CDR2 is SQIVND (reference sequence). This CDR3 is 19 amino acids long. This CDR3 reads CASSMGPTSGAPFTNVLTF. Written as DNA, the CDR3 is TGTGCCAGTAGTATGGGCCCCACTAGCGGGGCCCCGTTTACAAACGTCCTGACTTTC.

This CDR3 reads CASSLMPGTAQETQYF. CDR3 nucleotide sequence: TGCGCCAGCAGCTTGATGCCCGGGACAGCCCAAGAGACCCAGTACTTC. V gene TRBV5-1 combines with J gene TRBJ2-5, with TRBD1 matching 7 bases. The CDR3 length is 16 residues. The junction had 7 bases not matched to a gene; V was cut back by 1 base and J by 1 base. Germline values: CDR1 SGHRS, CDR2 YFSETQ.

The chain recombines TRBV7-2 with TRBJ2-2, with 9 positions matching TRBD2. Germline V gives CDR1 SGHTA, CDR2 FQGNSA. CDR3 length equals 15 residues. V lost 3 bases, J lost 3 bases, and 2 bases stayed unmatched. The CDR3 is CASSFQRGDTGELFF. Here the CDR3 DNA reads TGTGCCAGCAGCTTTCAGCGGGGGGACACCGGGGAGCTGTTTTTT.

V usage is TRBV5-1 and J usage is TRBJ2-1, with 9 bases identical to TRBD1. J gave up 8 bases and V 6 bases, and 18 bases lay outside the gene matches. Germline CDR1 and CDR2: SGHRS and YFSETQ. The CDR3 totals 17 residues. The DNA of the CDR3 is TGCGCCAGCACGATAATGTATACCGGGACAGGGACGCATGAGCAGTTCTTC. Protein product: CASTIMYTGTGTHEQFF.

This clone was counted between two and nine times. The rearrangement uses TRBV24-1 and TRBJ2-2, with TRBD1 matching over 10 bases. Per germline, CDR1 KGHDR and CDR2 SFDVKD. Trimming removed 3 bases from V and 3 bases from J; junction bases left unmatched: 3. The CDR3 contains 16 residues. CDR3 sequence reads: CATSDPGTGDTGELFF. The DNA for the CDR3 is TGTGCCACCAGTGATCCCGGGACAGGGGACACCGGGGAGCTGTTTTTT.

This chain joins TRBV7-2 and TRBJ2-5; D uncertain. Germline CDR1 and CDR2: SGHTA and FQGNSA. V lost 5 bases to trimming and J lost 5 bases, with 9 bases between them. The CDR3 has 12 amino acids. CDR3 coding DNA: TGTGCCAGCAGCCCTCGCCGGGAGACCCAGTACTTC. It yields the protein CASSPRRETQYF.

This CDR3 is CASSLGRRGTYEQYF. The CDR3 DNA reads TGTGCCAGCAGCTTGGGGCGGCGAGGCACCTACGAGCAGTACTTC. This chain links TRBV5-6 with TRBJ2-7; D is uncertain. Germline CDR1 SGHDT, CDR2 YYEEEE. V was trimmed by 0 bases and J by 2 bases, leaving 12 bases between them. The CDR3 covers 15 residues. Drawing the rest from reference TRBV5-6 and TRBJ2-7, the complete variable domain is DAGVTQSPTHLIKTRGQQVTLRCSPKSGHDTVSWYQQALGQGPQFIFQYYEEEERQRGNFPDRFSGHQFPNYSSELNVNALLLGDSALYLCASSLGRRGTYEQYFGPGTRLTVT.

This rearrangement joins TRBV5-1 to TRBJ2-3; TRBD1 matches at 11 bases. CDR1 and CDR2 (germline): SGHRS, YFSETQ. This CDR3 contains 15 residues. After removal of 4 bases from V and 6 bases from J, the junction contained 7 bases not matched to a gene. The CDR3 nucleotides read TGCGCCAGCAGCCCGGACAGGGGGCGCCGGGATACGCAGTATTTT. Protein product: CASSPDRGRRDTQYF.

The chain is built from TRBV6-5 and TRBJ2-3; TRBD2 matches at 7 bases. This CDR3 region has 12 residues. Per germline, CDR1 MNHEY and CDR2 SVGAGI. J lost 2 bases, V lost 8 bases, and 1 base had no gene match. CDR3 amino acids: CASGGDTDTQYF. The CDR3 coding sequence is TGTGCCAGCGGGGGGGACACAGATACGCAGTATTTT.

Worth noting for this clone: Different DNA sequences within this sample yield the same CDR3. The CDR3 sequence: CASSLTGGVTEAFF. CDR3 bases: TGCGCCAGCAGCTTAACAGGGGGTGTCACTGAAGCTTTCTTT. J is TRBJ1-1 and V is TRBV5-1; 8 nucleotides match TRBD1. Germline-derived CDR1 and CDR2 are SGHRS and YFSETQ. The CDR3 is made up of 14 amino acids. The V gene end was trimmed by 2 bases and the J gene end by 4 bases; junction bases not matched to a gene: 4.

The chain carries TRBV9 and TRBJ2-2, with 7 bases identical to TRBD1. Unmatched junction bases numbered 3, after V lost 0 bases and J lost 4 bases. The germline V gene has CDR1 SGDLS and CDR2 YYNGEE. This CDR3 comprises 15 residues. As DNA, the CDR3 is TGTGCCAGCAGCGTAGACAGGGGATTCACCGGGGAGCTGTTTTTT. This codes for CASSVDRGFTGELFF.

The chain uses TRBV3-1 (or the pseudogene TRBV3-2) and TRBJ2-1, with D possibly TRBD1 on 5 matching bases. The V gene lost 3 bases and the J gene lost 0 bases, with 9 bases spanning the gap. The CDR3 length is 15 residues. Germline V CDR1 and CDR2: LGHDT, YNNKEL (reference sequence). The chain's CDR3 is CASSHLRGSYNEQFF. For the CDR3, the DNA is TGTGCCAGCAGCCATCTTAGGGGCTCCTACAATGAGCAGTTCTTC.

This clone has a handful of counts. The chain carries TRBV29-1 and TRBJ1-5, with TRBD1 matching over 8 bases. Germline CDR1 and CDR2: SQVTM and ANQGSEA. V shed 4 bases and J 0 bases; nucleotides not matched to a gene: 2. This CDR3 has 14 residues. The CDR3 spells CSVGTGYSNQPQHF. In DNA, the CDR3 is TGCAGCGTTGGGACAGGGTATAGCAATCAGCCCCAGCATTTT. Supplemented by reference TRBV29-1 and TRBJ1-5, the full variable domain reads SAVISQKPSRDICQRGTSLTIQCQVDSQVTMMFWYRQQPGQSLTLIATANQGSEATYESGFVIDKFPISRPNLTFSTLTVSNMSPEDSSIYLCSVGTGYSNQPQHFGDGTRLSIL.

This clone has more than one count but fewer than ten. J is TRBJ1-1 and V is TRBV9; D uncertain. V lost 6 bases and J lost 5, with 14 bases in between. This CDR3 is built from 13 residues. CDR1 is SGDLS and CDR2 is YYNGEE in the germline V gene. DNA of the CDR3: TGTGCCAGCACCCCTCAATCGGGGACTGAAGCTTTCTTT. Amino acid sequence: CASTPQSGTEAFF.

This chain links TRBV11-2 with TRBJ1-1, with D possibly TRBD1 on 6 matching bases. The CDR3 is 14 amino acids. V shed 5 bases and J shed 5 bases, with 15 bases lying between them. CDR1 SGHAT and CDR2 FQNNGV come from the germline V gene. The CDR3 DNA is TGTGCCAGCAGCAACACAGGGCTGAGGACTGAAGCTTTCTTT. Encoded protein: CASSNTGLRTEAFF.

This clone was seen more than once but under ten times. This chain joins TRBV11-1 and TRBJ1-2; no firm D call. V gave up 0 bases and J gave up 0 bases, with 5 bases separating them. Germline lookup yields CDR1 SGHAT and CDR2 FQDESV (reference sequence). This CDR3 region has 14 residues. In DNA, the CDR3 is TGTGCCAGCAGCTTAGCAGGAGCTAACTATGGCTACACCTTC. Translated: CASSLAGANYGYTF.

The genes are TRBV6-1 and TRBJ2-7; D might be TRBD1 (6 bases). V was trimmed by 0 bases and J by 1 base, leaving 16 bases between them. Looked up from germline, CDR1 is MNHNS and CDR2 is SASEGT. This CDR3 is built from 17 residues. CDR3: CASSEAEPDSWSYEQYF. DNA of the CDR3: TGTGCCAGCAGTGAAGCCGAGCCGGACAGCTGGTCCTACGAGCAGTACTTC.

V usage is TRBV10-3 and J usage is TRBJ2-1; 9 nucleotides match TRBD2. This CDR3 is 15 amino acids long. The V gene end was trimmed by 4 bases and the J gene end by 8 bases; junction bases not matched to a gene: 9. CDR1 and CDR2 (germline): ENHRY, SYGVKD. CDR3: CAISVGSGGSDEQFF. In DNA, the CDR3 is TGTGCCATCAGTGTTGGTAGCGGGGGATCCGATGAGCAGTTCTTC.

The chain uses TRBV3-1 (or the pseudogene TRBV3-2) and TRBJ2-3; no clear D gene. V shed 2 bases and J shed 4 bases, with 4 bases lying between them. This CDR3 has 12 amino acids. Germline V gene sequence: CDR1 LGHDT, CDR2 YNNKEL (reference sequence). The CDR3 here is CASSQYADTQYF. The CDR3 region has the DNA TGTGCCAGCAGCCAATATGCAGATACGCAGTATTTT.

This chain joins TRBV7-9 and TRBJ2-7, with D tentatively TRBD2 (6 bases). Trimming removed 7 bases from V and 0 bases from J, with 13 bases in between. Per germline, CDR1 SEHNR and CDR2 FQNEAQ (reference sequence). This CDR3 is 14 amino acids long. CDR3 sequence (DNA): TGTGCCAGCACCCTAGCGTCCAGCTCCTACGAGCAGTACTTC. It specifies CASTLASSSYEQYF.

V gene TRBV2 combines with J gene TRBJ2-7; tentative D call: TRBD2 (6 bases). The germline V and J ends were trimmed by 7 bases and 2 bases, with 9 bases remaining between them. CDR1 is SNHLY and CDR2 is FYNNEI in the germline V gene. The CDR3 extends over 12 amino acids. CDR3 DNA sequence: TGTGCCAGCACCTCGGGGGCCTACGAGCAGTACTTC. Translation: CASTSGAYEQYF.

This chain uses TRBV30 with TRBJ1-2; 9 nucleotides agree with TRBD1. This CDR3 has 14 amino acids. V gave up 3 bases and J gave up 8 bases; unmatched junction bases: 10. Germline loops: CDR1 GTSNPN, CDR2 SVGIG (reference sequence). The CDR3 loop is CAWSQPPGQGGYTF. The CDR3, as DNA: TGTGCCTGGAGCCAACCCCCGGGACAGGGAGGCTACACCTTC.

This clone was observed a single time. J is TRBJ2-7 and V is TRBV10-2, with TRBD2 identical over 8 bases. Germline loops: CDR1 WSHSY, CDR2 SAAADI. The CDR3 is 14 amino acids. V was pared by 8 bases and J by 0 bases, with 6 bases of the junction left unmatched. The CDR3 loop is CASRERGPSYEQYF. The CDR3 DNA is TGCGCCAGCCGGGAGCGGGGGCCCTCCTACGAGCAGTACTTC.

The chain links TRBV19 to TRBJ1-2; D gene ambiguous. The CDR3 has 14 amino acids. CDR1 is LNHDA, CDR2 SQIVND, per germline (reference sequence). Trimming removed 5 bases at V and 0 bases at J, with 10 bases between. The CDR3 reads CASSPTGTNYGYTF. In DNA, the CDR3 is TGTGCCAGTAGTCCGACGGGGACTAACTATGGCTACACCTTC.

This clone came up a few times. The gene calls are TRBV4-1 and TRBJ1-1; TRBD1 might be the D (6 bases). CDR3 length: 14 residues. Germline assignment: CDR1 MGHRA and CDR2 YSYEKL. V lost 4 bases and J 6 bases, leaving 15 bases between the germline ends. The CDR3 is CASSRGGGFAEAFF. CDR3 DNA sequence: TGCGCCAGCAGCCGGGGAGGGGGATTCGCTGAAGCTTTCTTT.